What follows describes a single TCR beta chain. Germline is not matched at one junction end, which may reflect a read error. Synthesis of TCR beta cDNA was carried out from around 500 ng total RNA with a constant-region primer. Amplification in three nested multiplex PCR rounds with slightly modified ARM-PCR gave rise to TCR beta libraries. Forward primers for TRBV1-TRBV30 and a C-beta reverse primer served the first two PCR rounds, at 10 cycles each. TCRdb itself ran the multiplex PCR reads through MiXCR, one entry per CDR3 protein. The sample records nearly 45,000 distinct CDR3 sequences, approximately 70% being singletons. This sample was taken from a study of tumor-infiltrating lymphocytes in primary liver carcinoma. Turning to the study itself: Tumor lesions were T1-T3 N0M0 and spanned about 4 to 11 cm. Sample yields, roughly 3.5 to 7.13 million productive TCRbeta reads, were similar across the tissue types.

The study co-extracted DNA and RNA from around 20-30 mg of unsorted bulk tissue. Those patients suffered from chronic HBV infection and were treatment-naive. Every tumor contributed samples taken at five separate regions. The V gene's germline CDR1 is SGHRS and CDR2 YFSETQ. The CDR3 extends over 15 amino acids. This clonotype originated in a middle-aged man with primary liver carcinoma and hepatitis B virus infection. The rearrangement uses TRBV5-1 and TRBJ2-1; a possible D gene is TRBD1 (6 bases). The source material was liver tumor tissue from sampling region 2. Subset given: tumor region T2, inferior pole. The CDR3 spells CTSSSGTTLHNERFF. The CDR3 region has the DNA TGCACCAGCAGCTCCGGGACAACCCTACACAATGAGCGGTTCTTC. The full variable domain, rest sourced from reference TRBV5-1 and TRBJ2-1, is KAGVTQTPRYLIKTRGQQVTLSCSPISGHRSVSWYQQTPGQGLQFLFEYFSETQRNKGNFPGRFSGRQFSNSRSEMNVSTLELGDSALYLCTSSSGTTLHNERFFGPGTRLTVL.